One and the same sample provided the 24 T cell receptor beta chains below, sequenced in a study of T-cell reconstitution after alpha-beta-depleted transplantation in children. During its preparation, the TCRbeta library received unique molecular identifiers. TCRdb processed the PCR reads anew with MiXCR; each CDR3 protein has one entry. The table shows fewer than 550,000 distinct CDR3 sequences, with 11% occurring only once. This sample comprised PBMCs, mostly from graft donor cells, obtained 180 days after TCRalphabeta/CD19-depleted stem cell transplant. The receptors stem from a female patient aged 2-10 years who had a stem cell transplant for aplastic anemia, so the T cells may come from the graft donor.

J is TRBJ1-4 and V is TRBV27; no clear D. The germline V gene has CDR1 MNHEY and CDR2 SMNVEV (reference sequence). The V end lost 5 bases, the J end lost 0 bases, and 10 bases lay between the germline ends. The CDR3 covers 15 residues. The CDR3 is CASSTRGSTNEKLFF. The CDR3 bases are TGTGCCAGCAGTACCCGGGGTTCAACTAATGAAAAACTGTTTTTT.

The chain recombines TRBV7-3 with TRBJ2-1; TRBD2 agrees at 8 bases. Germline CDR1 reads SGHTA; CDR2 reads FQGTGA. The V and J ends lost 7 bases and 0 bases, in that order; junction bases with no gene match: 8. This CDR3 is built from 16 residues. The DNA for the CDR3 is TGTGCCAGCAATAACACCGGGACTAGCTCCTACAATGAGCAGTTCTTC. Protein sequence: CASNNTGTSSYNEQFF.

This clonotype was found a few times. The chain is built from TRBV12-3 or TRBV12-4 and TRBJ2-3; the D gene is possibly TRBD2 (5 bases). The CDR3 spans 13 residues. V was trimmed by 11 bases and J by 2 bases, leaving 14 bases between them. The CDR3 spells CAGTRGPTDTQYF. The CDR3, as DNA: TGTGCCGGAACCCGGGGTCCCACAGATACGCAGTATTTT.

In its sample, this clonotype was seen many times. This chain links TRBV28 with TRBJ2-7; D is possibly TRBD2 (5 bases). Looked up from germline, CDR1 is MDHEN and CDR2 is SYDVKM. V lost 4 bases and J lost 8, with 18 bases in between. The CDR3 covers 14 residues. The CDR3 here is CASSSLGRSGKQYF. For the CDR3, the DNA is TGTGCCAGCAGTTCTCTGGGCCGCTCCGGGAAGCAGTACTTC. The full variable domain, its missing parts supplied by reference TRBV28 and TRBJ2-7, is DVKVTQSSRYLVKRTGEKVFLECVQDMDHENMFWYRQDPGLGLRLIYFSYDVKMKEKGDIPEGYSVSREKKERFSLILESASTNQTSMYLCASSSLGRSGKQYFGPGTRLTVT.

This clonotype was seen a handful of times. This chain uses TRBV4-2 with TRBJ2-7, with 9 bases fitting TRBD2. Germline CDR1 reads LGHNA; CDR2 reads YNFKEQ. CDR3 size: 17 residues. Losses at the gene ends were 3 bases for V and 0 bases for J; bases not matched to a gene: 9. Here the CDR3 DNA reads TGTGCCAGCAGCCACTTCATAGCGGGAGAAACCTCCTACGAGCAGTACTTC. Amino acid sequence: CASSHFIAGETSYEQYF.

This clonotype was seen repeatedly, ten times or more. J is TRBJ2-5 and V is TRBV29-1, with D possibly being TRBD1 (6 bases). Trimming took off 3 bases at V and 1 base at J, with 12 bases between the two ends. This CDR3 is built from 14 residues. CDR1 and CDR2 from the germline V gene are SQVTM and ANQGSEA. The CDR3 DNA reads TGCAGCGTTGATGCCCGACAGGTCCAAGAGACCCAGTACTTC. This sequence encodes CSVDARQVQETQYF.

This clonotype was seen a few times. The chain employs TRBV4-3 and TRBJ2-7; possibly TRBD1 for D (5 bases). This CDR3 has 15 residues. Germline V gene data show CDR1 as LGHNA and CDR2 as YSLEER. The V and J ends lost 2 bases and 0 bases respectively, with 11 bases between them. For the CDR3, the DNA is TGCGCCAGCAGCCAATTCGACAGCCTCTCCTACGAGCAGTACTTC. As protein: CASSQFDSLSYEQYF.

This clonotype has at least ten counts. The chain carries TRBV18 and TRBJ2-1; weak D call: TRBD1 (6 bases). V lost 3 bases to trimming and J lost 6 bases, with 9 bases between them. CDR1 is KGHSH and CDR2 is LQKENI in the germline V gene. The CDR3 sequence is 13 residues long. As DNA, the CDR3 is TGTGCCAGCTCACCCACAGGGTTCAATGAGCAGTTCTTC. Amino acids: CASSPTGFNEQFF. Using reference TRBV18 and TRBJ2-1 for the parts outside the CDR3, the full variable domain is NAGVMQNPRHLVRRRGQEARLRCSPMKGHSHVYWYRQLPEEGLKFMVYLQKENIIDESGMPKERFSAEFPKEGPSILRIQQVVRGDSAAYFCASSPTGFNEQFFGPGTRLTVL.

The V call is TRBV6-5, the J call TRBJ2-7; D is possibly TRBD2 (6 bases). Trimming pared 0 bases from V and 4 bases from J, leaving 16 bases between. The CDR3 loop spans 16 amino acids. Per germline, CDR1 MNHEY and CDR2 SVGAGI. The CDR3 DNA is TGTGCCAGCAGTTACTCCGGGGCTAGCGTGAATTACGAGCAGTACTTC. Its protein is CASSYSGASVNYEQYF.

The chain uses TRBV28 and TRBJ2-7; D is tentatively TRBD1 or TRBD2 (5 bases each). Trimming shortened V by 6 bases and J by 6 bases, and 18 bases separated the two germline ends. Germline V gene sequence: CDR1 MDHEN, CDR2 SYDVKM. The CDR3 spans 14 residues. In nucleotides, the CDR3 is TGTGCCAGCAGGATTCCGGGACGGCCCTCCGAGCAGTACTTC. Amino acid sequence: CASRIPGRPSEQYF. The complete variable domain, with remaining parts taken from reference TRBV28 and TRBJ2-7, reads DVKVTQSSRYLVKRTGEKVFLECVQDMDHENMFWYRQDPGLGLRLIYFSYDVKMKEKGDIPEGYSVSREKKERFSLILESASTNQTSMYLCASRIPGRPSEQYFGPGTRLTVT.

The chain carries TRBV7-2 and TRBJ2-7; possible D gene TRBD1, 6 bases. V was cut by 1 base and J by 7 bases, with 17 bases left in between. This CDR3 is built from 15 residues. The germline V gene has CDR1 SGHTA and CDR2 FQGNSA. CDR3 nucleotide sequence: TGTGCCAGCAGCTTAGGTGGGACACTGGGTTCGGAGCAGTACGTC. Amino acid sequence: CASSLGGTLGSEQYV.

Only a few counts were recorded for this clonotype. The chain combines TRBV6-2 or TRBV6-3 with TRBJ2-7; 12 bases fit TRBD1. V shed 6 bases, J shed 2 bases, and the junction held 8 bases outside the gene matches. Germline-derived CDR1 and CDR2 are MNHEY and SVGEGT. CDR3 length: 16 amino acids. The CDR3: CASRDAGTGGPYEQYF. The CDR3 coding sequence is TGTGCCAGCAGAGACGCCGGGACAGGGGGCCCCTACGAGCAGTACTTC.

This clonotype was counted between two and nine times. This rearrangement joins TRBV12-3 or TRBV12-4 to TRBJ1-2; possible D gene TRBD1, 6 bases. There are 15 residues in the CDR3. Deletions cut 1 base from V and 3 bases from J, with 12 bases between. For the CDR3, the DNA is TGTGCCAGCAGTTTAGGGCAGGGGCCGGACTATGGCTACACCTTC. It translates to CASSLGQGPDYGYTF.

This clonotype was recorded a few times. The J gene is TRBJ1-1, the V gene TRBV29-1; D unclear. The V gene's germline CDR1 is SQVTM and CDR2 ANQGSEA. The germline V and J ends were trimmed by 4 bases and 4 bases, with 13 bases remaining between them. This CDR3 contains 13 residues. In DNA, the CDR3 is TGCAGCGTTGCATTAATCACCCCCACTGAAGCTTTCTTT. This encodes CSVALITPTEAFF.

This clonotype was picked up a small number of times. CDR3 loop: CSARGKSLANGHTQYF. The CDR3 DNA follows: TGCAGTGCTAGAGGAAAGTCTCTAGCGAATGGGCATACGCAGTATTTT. The V call is TRBV20-1, the J call TRBJ2-3, with a weak D call TRBD2 (6 bases). V was clipped by 1 base and J by 7 bases, with 21 bases between them. The germline gives CDR1 DFQATT, CDR2 SNEGSKA (reference sequence). CDR3 length: 16 residues.

At least ten counts were recorded for this clonotype. The chain is built from TRBV5-6 and TRBJ2-7, with D possibly matching TRBD1 (5 bases). V was trimmed by 0 bases and J by 3 bases, leaving 10 bases between them. There are 14 residues in the CDR3. Germline V gene data show CDR1 as SGHDT and CDR2 as YYEEEE. The CDR3 region is CASSLGGRVYEQYF. For the CDR3, the DNA is TGTGCCAGCAGCTTGGGTGGCAGGGTCTACGAGCAGTACTTC.

The table lists this clonotype with a few counts. The V call is TRBV20-1, the J call TRBJ1-6; possible D gene TRBD1, 5 bases. V was clipped by 0 bases and J by 8 bases, with 5 bases between them. Germline CDR1 reads DFQATT; CDR2 reads SNEGSKA (reference sequence). The CDR3 totals 12 residues. CDR3 nucleotide sequence: TGCAGTGCTAGAGAGGGGGATTCACCCCTCCACTTT. Translation gives CSAREGDSPLHF.

This clonotype was counted a few times. The chain employs TRBV27 and TRBJ1-6, with D uncertain. The V and J ends lost 4 bases and 8 bases respectively, with 15 bases between them. Germline V lookup: CDR1 MNHEY, CDR2 SMNVEV (reference sequence). The CDR3 consists of 15 residues. The CDR3 protein is CASSWQPGFDSPLHF. The CDR3 DNA follows: TGTGCCAGCAGTTGGCAGCCGGGGTTCGATTCACCCCTCCACTTT.

This clonotype was found a few times. The CDR3 loop reads CASSERTSEYYEQYF. DNA for the CDR3: TGTGCCAGCAGTGAAAGGACTAGCGAGTACTACGAGCAGTACTTC. The chain is built from TRBV6-1 and TRBJ2-7; 9 positions agree with TRBD2. CDR1 MNHNS and CDR2 SASEGT come from the germline V gene. V lost 2 bases to trimming and J lost 3 bases; unmatched junction nucleotides: 5. CDR3 length: 15 residues.

The chain employs TRBV20-1 and TRBJ2-2; D unclear. Germline V CDR1 and CDR2: DFQATT, SNEGSKA (reference sequence). Trimming took 2 bases from V and 3 from J, leaving 4 bases between them. The CDR3 is 12 amino acids. The CDR3 region has the DNA TGCAGTGCTAGATCCCACACCGGGGAGCTGTTTTTT. Its protein product is CSARSHTGELFF.

The chain has TRBV7-2 and TRBJ2-7, with 10 bases aligning to TRBD1. Losses at the gene ends were 3 bases for V and 3 bases for J; bases not matched to a gene: 5. Germline values: CDR1 SGHTA, CDR2 FQGNSA. This CDR3 region has 15 residues. The CDR3 loop reads CASSFGQGGIYEQYF. For the CDR3, the DNA is TGTGCCAGCAGCTTTGGACAGGGGGGAATCTACGAGCAGTACTTC.

This clonotype was seen a handful of times. The chain employs TRBV7-9 and TRBJ2-7, with 9 bases identical to TRBD2. Per germline, CDR1 SEHNR and CDR2 FQNEAQ (reference sequence). The CDR3 loop spans 15 amino acids. J gave up 0 bases and V 5 bases, and 5 bases lay outside the gene matches. CDR3 DNA: TGTGCCAGCAGCCCTCAAGCGGGAGGCTCCTACGAGCAGTACTTC. This encodes CASSPQAGGSYEQYF.

This clonotype was detected ten times or more. The chain uses TRBV3-1 and TRBJ1-1; D is ambiguous. This CDR3 is 14 amino acids long. V was clipped by 2 bases and J by 1 base, with 8 bases between them. Germline CDR1 LGHDT, CDR2 YNNKEL (reference sequence). The DNA for the CDR3 is TGTGCCAGCAGCCAAATCGGGTCGAACACTGAAGCTTTCTTT. Protein: CASSQIGSNTEAFF.

A few counts support this clonotype. The rearrangement links TRBV5-1 to TRBJ2-7; TRBD1 matches 8 bases. This CDR3 region has 13 residues. The germline V gene has CDR1 SGHRS and CDR2 YFSETQ. Trimming took 5 bases from V and 1 from J; bases not matched to a gene: 2. For the CDR3, the DNA is TGCGCCAGCAGGCAGGGGGCTTCCTACGAGCAGTACTTC. Amino acids: CASRQGASYEQYF.